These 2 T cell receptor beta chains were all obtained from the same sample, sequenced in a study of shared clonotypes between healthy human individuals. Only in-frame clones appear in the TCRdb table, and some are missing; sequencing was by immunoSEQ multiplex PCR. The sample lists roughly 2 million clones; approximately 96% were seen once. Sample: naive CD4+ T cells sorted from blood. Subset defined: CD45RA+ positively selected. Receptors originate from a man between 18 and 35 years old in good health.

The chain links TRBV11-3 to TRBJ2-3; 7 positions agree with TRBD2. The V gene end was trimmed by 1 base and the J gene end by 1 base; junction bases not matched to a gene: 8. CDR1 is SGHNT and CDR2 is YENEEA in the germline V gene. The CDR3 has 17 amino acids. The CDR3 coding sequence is TGTGCCAGCAGCTTAGGGCTGCGGGAGAGGGGCACAGATACGCAGTATTTT. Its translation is CASSLGLRERGTDTQYF. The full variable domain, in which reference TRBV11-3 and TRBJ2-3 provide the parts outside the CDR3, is EAGVVQSPRYKIIEKKQPVAFWCNPISGHNTLYWYLQNLGQGPELLIRYENEEAVDDSQLPKDRFSAERLKGVDSTLKIQPAELGDSAVYLCASSLGLRERGTDTQYFGPGTRLTVL.

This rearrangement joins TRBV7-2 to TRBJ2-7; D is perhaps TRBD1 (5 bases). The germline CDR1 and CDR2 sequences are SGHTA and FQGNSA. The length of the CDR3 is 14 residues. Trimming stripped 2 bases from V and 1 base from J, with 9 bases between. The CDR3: CASSLQRTSYEQYF. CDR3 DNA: TGTGCCAGCAGCTTACAACGGACATCCTACGAGCAGTACTTC.